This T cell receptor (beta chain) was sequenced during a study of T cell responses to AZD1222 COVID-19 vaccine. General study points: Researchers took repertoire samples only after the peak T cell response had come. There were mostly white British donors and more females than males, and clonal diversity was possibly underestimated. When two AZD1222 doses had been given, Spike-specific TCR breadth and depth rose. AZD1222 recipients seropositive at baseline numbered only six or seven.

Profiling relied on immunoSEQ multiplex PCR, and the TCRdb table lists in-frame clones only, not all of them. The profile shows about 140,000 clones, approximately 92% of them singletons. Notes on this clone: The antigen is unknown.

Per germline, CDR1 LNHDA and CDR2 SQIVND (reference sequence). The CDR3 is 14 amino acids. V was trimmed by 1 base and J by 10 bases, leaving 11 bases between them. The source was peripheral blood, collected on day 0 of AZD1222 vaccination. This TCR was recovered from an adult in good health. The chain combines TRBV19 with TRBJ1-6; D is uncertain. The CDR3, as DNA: TGTGCCAGTAGTATAGTTGGCCACAACTCACCCCTCCACTTT. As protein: CASSIVGHNSPLHF.